The clone carrying this T cell receptor (beta chain) has just a few counts. The V end was cut by 10 bases, the J end by 1 base, with 7 bases between. Germline lookup yields CDR1 SGHDN and CDR2 FVKESK. This CDR3 has 11 amino acids. This entry is derived from a study of patients and donors after allogeneic stem cell transplantation. TCRdb fed the RT-PCR reads into MiXCR, producing one record per CDR3 protein. The sample consists of 400,000 to 450,000 distinct CDR3 sequences, 16% of them appearing once. Sequencing input: blood, either unsorted or a sorted T cell fraction (not recorded which). This chain uses TRBV14 with TRBJ1-1, with D unclear. The receptor was isolated from a human donor who was either an allogeneic HSCT recipient or a stem cell or donor lymphocyte infusion donor (not recorded which). It is not recorded whose cells these are; they may come from a transplant donor. The CDR3: CATAKNTEAFF. The CDR3 nucleotides read TGTGCCACAGCCAAGAACACTGAAGCTTTCTTT.